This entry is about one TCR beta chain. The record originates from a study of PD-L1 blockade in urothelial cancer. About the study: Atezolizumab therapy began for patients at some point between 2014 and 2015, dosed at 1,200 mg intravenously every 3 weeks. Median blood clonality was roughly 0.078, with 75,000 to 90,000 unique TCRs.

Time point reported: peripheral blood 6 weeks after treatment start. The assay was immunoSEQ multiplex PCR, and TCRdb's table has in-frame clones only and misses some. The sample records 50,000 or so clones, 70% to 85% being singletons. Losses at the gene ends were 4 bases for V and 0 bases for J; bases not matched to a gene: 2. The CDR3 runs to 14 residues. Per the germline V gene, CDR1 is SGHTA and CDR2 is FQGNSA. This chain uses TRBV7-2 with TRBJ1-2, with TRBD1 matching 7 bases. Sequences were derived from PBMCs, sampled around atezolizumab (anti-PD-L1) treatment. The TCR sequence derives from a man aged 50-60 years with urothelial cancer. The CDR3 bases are TGTGCCAGCAGCTCAGACAGGGCTAACTATGGCTACACCTTC. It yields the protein CASSSDRANYGYTF.